Listed here are 21 T cell receptor beta chains from one sample, sequenced in a study of human T cells and chemical hapten exposure. As for time point: pre-sensitization, week 0. Treatment meaning: therapeutic diphenylcyclopropenone sensitization with weekly scalp DPC. TCRdb independently ran MiXCR on the RACE reads; one entry per CDR3 protein. This table holds some 360,000 distinct CDR3 sequences, more than 4.5% found once. The sequences come from whole blood, collected in connection with sensitization to the hapten diphenylcyclopropenone (DPC). Receptors were obtained from a woman aged 45-59 years with alopecia areata. Some clones in this sample may be carry-over from other donors' samples.

This clonotype was seen only a few times. The chain employs TRBV12-5 and TRBJ1-1, with D possibly matching TRBD1 (6 bases). The CDR3 runs 13 residues. V dropped 5 bases and J dropped 5 bases, with 12 bases sitting between them. Looked up from germline, CDR1 is LGHNT and CDR2 is FRNRAP. This CDR3 is CASGAGGLTEAFF. In nucleotides, the CDR3 is TGTGCTAGTGGTGCGGGGGGGCTGACTGAAGCTTTCTTT.

This clonotype was seen ten or more times. The rearrangement uses TRBV6-5 and TRBJ2-2; D gene unclear. Trimming shortened V by 1 base and J by 5 bases, and 17 bases separated the two germline ends. Germline V CDR1 and CDR2: MNHEY, SVGAGI. The CDR3 runs 17 residues. The DNA of the CDR3 is TGTGCCAGCAGTTACTGGGGATCGAGAATTCGGACCGGGGAGCTGTTTTTT. It yields the protein CASSYWGSRIRTGELFF.

This clonotype was detected many times. The chain links TRBV7-9 to TRBJ1-5; no reliable D call. Trimming cost V 1 base and J 1 base, with 5 bases left between them. Germline loops: CDR1 SEHNR, CDR2 FQNEAQ (reference sequence). The CDR3 contains 14 residues. Here the CDR3 reads CASSLVDSNQPQHF. The CDR3 bases are TGTGCCAGCAGCTTAGTTGACAGCAATCAGCCCCAGCATTTT.

This clonotype was detected ten times or more. The chain couples TRBV12-5 to TRBJ2-1, with 7 bases aligning to TRBD2. Germline assignment: CDR1 LGHNT and CDR2 FRNRAP. V lost 1 base to trimming and J lost 4 bases; unmatched junction nucleotides: 1. CDR3 length equals 14 residues. This CDR3 reads CASGLGSGYNEQFF. The CDR3 DNA follows: TGTGCTAGTGGTTTGGGTAGCGGGTACAATGAGCAGTTCTTC.

Ten or more counts support this clonotype. The chain employs TRBV7-2 and TRBJ1-5; D not certain. The CDR3 contains 13 residues. Germline loops: CDR1 SGHTA, CDR2 FQGNSA. V lost 3 bases to trimming and J lost 5 bases, with 8 bases between them. The CDR3 coding sequence is TGTGCCAGCAGCTTCGGGAGCCATCAGCCCCAGCATTTT. Protein sequence: CASSFGSHQPQHF.

This clonotype was recorded many times. The chain recombines TRBV6-2 or TRBV6-3 with TRBJ2-7; D gene uncertain. V was cut by 7 bases and J by 7 bases, with 14 bases left in between. The CDR3 is 12 amino acids. Germline CDR1 reads MNHEY; CDR2 reads SVGEGT. CDR3 sequence: CASTLDRREQYF. CDR3 sequence (DNA): TGTGCCAGCACCCTGGACCGAAGGGAGCAGTACTTC.

The chain joins TRBV6-6 to TRBJ1-2; the D gene is possibly TRBD1 (6 bases). There are 15 residues in the CDR3. V was pared by 8 bases and J by 3 bases, with 19 bases between. The germline V gene has CDR1 MNHNY and CDR2 SVGAGI (reference sequence). The CDR3 DNA reads as TGTGCCAGCCGGGGGGCCCGGGTAGAGGACTATGGCTACACCTTC. It specifies CASRGARVEDYGYTF.

This clonotype was picked up a small number of times. The rearrangement joins TRBV20-1 to TRBJ1-5, with 10 bases lining up with TRBD1. The CDR3 loop spans 14 amino acids. Trimming took 6 bases from V and 3 from J; bases not matched to a gene: 5. The germline CDR1 and CDR2 sequences are DFQATT and SNEGSKA (reference sequence). The CDR3 reads CSARTGGNNQPQHF. The CDR3 DNA reads TGCAGTGCCAGGACAGGGGGTAACAATCAGCCCCAGCATTTT.

This clonotype was detected only a few times. V and J are TRBV25-1 and TRBJ2-1; D remains ambiguous. Trimming stripped 2 bases from V and 9 bases from J, with 11 bases between. CDR1 MGHDK and CDR2 SYGVNS come from the germline V gene. This CDR3 has 13 residues. CDR3 amino acids: CASSEIGVSEQFF. The CDR3 DNA follows: TGTGCCAGCAGTGAAATCGGAGTGAGTGAGCAGTTCTTC.

This clonotype has ten or more counts. This chain uses TRBV11-2 with TRBJ2-5, with D perhaps matching TRBD1 or TRBD2 (6 bases each). The CDR3 sequence is 15 residues long. Germline CDR1 reads SGHAT; CDR2 reads FQNNGV. Trimming shortened V by 0 bases and J by 6 bases, and 14 bases separated the two germline ends. For the CDR3, the DNA is TGTGCCAGCAGCTTAGAGGGGCAGGGGAGGAAGACCCAGTACTTC. It codes for CASSLEGQGRKTQYF.

The V and J genes are TRBV27 and TRBJ2-5; 8 nucleotides match TRBD2. The CDR3 has 12 residues. CDR1 is MNHEY and CDR2 is SMNVEV in the germline V gene (reference sequence). Trimming at V came to 8 bases and at J to 4 bases, leaving 3 bases not matched to a gene. This chain's CDR3 is CASSGLGETQYF. DNA for the CDR3: TGTGCCAGCTCGGGACTAGGAGAGACCCAGTACTTC.

This clonotype has at least ten counts. The V gene is TRBV3-1, the J gene TRBJ2-7; no firm D call. Trimming cost V 1 base and J 0 bases, with 13 bases left between them. The V gene's germline CDR1 is LGHDT and CDR2 YNNKEL (reference sequence). This CDR3 has 16 residues. CDR3 DNA: TGTGCCAGCAGCCAAGGGTTCCGAGGTTTCTCCTACGAGCAGTACTTC. Translation gives CASSQGFRGFSYEQYF.

The rearrangement uses TRBV20-1 and TRBJ1-2; tentatively, D is TRBD1 (6 bases). There are 13 residues in the CDR3. The germline CDR1 and CDR2 sequences are DFQATT and SNEGSKA (reference sequence). V lost 3 bases and J 7 bases, leaving 15 bases between the germline ends. The CDR3 sequence: CSARGAGEAGYTF. Written as DNA, the CDR3 is TGCAGTGCTAGGGGGGCAGGGGAAGCTGGCTACACCTTC.

This clonotype was observed at least ten times. The CDR3 DNA reads as TGTGCCATCAGGAGCTCCTACGAGCAGTACTTC. Amino acid sequence: CAIRSSYEQYF. V is TRBV10-3 and J is TRBJ2-7; D is ambiguous. CDR3 length equals 11 residues. The V and J ends lost 6 bases and 0 bases respectively, with 3 bases between them. The germline V gene has CDR1 ENHRY and CDR2 SYGVKD.

This clonotype was detected a few times. The V and J genes are TRBV28 and TRBJ1-2; D is unresolved. The CDR3 is made up of 13 amino acids. Germline assignment: CDR1 MDHEN and CDR2 SYDVKM. The V and J ends lost 3 bases and 3 bases respectively, with 8 bases between them. The CDR3 DNA sequence: TGTGCCAGCAGTTTGGGGTTATACTATGGCTACACCTTC. Translated, it gives CASSLGLYYGYTF.

This clonotype occurred many times. The CDR3 DNA reads as TGCGCCAGCAGCTCCCAACCAAGCGGGGGCAGCTCCTACAATGAGCAGTTCTTC. Residues: CASSSQPSGGSSYNEQFF. The rearrangement uses TRBV5-1 and TRBJ2-1, with 8 bases fitting TRBD2. The germline V gene encodes CDR1 SGHRS and CDR2 YFSETQ. Losses at the gene ends were 3 bases for V and 0 bases for J; bases not matched to a gene: 11. The CDR3 sequence is 18 residues long.

This clonotype was observed a few times. The V gene is TRBV5-1, the J gene TRBJ2-3, with no clear D. V was shortened by 4 bases and J by 0 bases, with 12 bases between the two germline ends. The CDR3 is 15 residues long. The germline gives CDR1 SGHRS, CDR2 YFSETQ. For the CDR3, the DNA is TGCGCCAGCAGCCGCGTAGGAGAAAGCACAGATACGCAGTATTTT. Protein sequence: CASSRVGESTDTQYF.

This clonotype was counted many times. V is TRBV5-8 and J is TRBJ2-6; D uncertain. CDR1 is SGHTS and CDR2 is YDEGEE in the germline V gene. The CDR3 has 14 residues. Trimming took off 1 base at V and 1 base at J, with 3 bases between the two ends. The CDR3 DNA follows: TGTGCCAGCAGCTTGTATTCTGGGGCCAACGTCCTGACTTTC. Encoded protein: CASSLYSGANVLTF.

The rearrangement joins TRBV4-3 to TRBJ1-6, with 7 bases that match TRBD1. Per germline, CDR1 LGHNA and CDR2 YSLEER. CDR3 size: 15 residues. V shed 0 bases and J 5 bases; nucleotides not matched to a gene: 1. CDR3 in amino acids: CASSQDRGNNSPLHF. The CDR3 nucleotides read TGCGCCAGCAGCCAAGACAGGGGGAATAATTCACCCCTCCACTTT.

Only a few counts were recorded for this clonotype. The chain uses TRBV6-2 or TRBV6-3 and TRBJ1-1; D ambiguous. Germline loops: CDR1 MNHEY, CDR2 SVGEGT. This CDR3 comprises 13 residues. Trimming took off 7 bases at V and 3 bases at J, with 12 bases between the two ends. The chain's CDR3 is CASTGGVYTEAFF. CDR3 in DNA: TGTGCCAGCACTGGCGGGGTGTACACTGAAGCTTTCTTT.

V gene TRBV9 combines with J gene TRBJ2-3; possible D gene TRBD1, 6 bases. V shed 0 bases and J shed 0 bases, with 14 bases lying between them. The CDR3 sequence is 17 residues long. Germline V gives CDR1 SGDLS, CDR2 YYNGEE. CDR3 DNA sequence: TGTGCCAGCAGCGTAGACTCGGGCCAGGGGAGCACAGATACGCAGTATTTT. It encodes CASSVDSGQGSTDTQYF.